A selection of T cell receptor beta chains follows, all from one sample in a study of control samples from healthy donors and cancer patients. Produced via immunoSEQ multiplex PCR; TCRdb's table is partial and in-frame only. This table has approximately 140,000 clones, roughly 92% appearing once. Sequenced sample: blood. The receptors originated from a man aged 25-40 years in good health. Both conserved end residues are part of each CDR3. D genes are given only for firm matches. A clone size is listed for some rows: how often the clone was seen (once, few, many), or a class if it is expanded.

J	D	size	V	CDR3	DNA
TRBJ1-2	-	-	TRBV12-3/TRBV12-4	CASSPGSVWGYTF	TGTGCCAGCAGCCCGGGGTCCGTGTGGGGCTACACCTTC
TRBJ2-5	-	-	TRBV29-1	CSVVVPPETQYF	TGCAGCGTTGTGGTCCCGCCAGAGACCCAGTACTTC
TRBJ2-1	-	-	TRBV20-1	CSAQGGNEQFF	TGCAGTGCTCAGGGGGGAAATGAGCAGTTCTTC
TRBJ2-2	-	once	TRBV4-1	CASSQNDWYTGELFF	TGCGCCAGCAGCCAGAATGACTGGTACACCGGGGAGCTGTTTTTT
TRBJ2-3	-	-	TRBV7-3	CASSLTTTDTQYF	TGTGCCAGCAGCTTAACCACCACAGATACGCAGTATTTT
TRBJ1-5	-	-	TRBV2	CASSALQGSNQPQHF	TGTGCCAGCAGTGCTCTCCAGGGGAGCAATCAGCCCCAGCATTTT
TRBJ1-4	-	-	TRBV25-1	CASSVTGHRSEKLFF	TGTGCCAGCAGTGTTACGGGACATCGTTCTGAAAAACTGTTTTTT
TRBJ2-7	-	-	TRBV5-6	CASSGGRSPRDEQYF	TGTGCCAGCAGCGGCGGCCGTTCACCAAGGGACGAGCAGTACTTC
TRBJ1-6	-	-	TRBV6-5	CASSYFGGTGSPLHF	TGTGCCAGCAGTTACTTTGGGGGTACAGGTTCACCCCTCCACTTT
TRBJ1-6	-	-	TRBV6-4	CASSDRSNSPPHF	TGTGCCAGCAGTGACAGAAGTAATTCACCCCCCCACTTT
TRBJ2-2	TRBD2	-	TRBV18	CASSPYGGRATGELFF	TGTGCCAGCTCACCATACGGCGGGAGGGCCACCGGGGAGCTGTTTTTT
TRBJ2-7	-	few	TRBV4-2	CASSQDSEGRYEQYF	TGTGCCAGCAGCCAAGATAGTGAGGGTAGGTACGAGCAGTACTTC
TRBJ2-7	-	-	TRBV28	CASQFDYEQYF	TGTGCCAGCCAATTTGACTACGAGCAGTACTTC
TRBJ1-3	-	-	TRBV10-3	CAIRTSGNRDGNTIYF	TGTGCCATCAGGACCTCAGGGAACCGAGATGGAAACACCATATATTTT
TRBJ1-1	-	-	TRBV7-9	CASSSTQGTQAFF	TGTGCCAGCAGCTCTACCCAAGGAACCCAAGCTTTCTTT
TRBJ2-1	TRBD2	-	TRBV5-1	CASSLAGGRAVYNEQFF	TGCGCCAGCAGCTTGGCCGGCGGGAGGGCCGTCTACAATGAGCAGTTCTTC
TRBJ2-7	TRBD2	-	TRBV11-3	CASSFFSGSSLSEQYF	TGTGCCAGCAGCTTTTTTAGCGGGAGCTCCCTTTCCGAGCAGTACTTC
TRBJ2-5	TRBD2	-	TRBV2	CASTRGGAGETQYF	TGTGCCAGCACCCGGGGGGGGGCCGGAGAGACCCAGTACTTC
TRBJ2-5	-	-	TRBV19	CASSITSAGIQETQYF	TGTGCCAGTAGTATTACCTCTGCGGGGATCCAAGAGACCCAGTACTTC
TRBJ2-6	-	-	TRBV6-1	CASSDISGANVLTF	TGTGCCAGCAGTGACATCTCTGGGGCCAACGTCCTGACTTTC
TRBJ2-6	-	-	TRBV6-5	CASSYSQSSGANVLTF	TGTGCCAGCAGTTACTCGCAAAGCTCTGGGGCCAACGTCCTGACTTTC
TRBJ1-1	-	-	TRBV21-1	CASSKVSQDRNMNTEAFF	TGTGCCAGCAGCAAAGTTTCGCAGGACCGGAACATGAACACTGAAGCTTTCTTT
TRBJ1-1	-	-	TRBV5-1	CASSLGWENTEAFF	TGCGCCAGCAGCTTGGGTTGGGAGAACACTGAAGCTTTCTTT
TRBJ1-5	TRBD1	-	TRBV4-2	CASSQDSGQGREPQHF	TGTGCCAGCAGCCAAGATTCGGGACAGGGCCGAGAGCCCCAGCATTTT
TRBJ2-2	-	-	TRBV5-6	CASSEVGTPNTGELFF	TGTGCCAGCAGCGAGGTTGGAACCCCGAACACCGGGGAGCTGTTTTTT
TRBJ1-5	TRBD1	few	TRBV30	CAWTRGTGENQPQHF	TGTGCCTGGACGAGGGGGACAGGGGAAAATCAGCCCCAGCATTTT
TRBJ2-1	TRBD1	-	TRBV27	CASRGSRGPSYNEQFF	TGTGCCAGCAGGGGGTCGAGGGGGCCCTCCTACAATGAGCAGTTCTTC
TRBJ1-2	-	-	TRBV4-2	CASSQEAGFVYGYTF	TGTGCCAGCAGCCAAGAGGCAGGGTTCGTCTATGGCTACACCTTC
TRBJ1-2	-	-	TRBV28	CASSLRRGGGYTF	TGTGCCAGCAGTTTAAGGCGGGGCGGCGGCTACACCTTC
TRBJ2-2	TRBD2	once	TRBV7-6	CASSSPSKGRGITGELFF	TGTGCCAGCAGCTCACCCTCGAAGGGGAGGGGAATTACCGGGGAGCTGTTTTTT
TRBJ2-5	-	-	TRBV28	CAGSYTHEGTQYF	TGTGCCGGCAGCTATACCCACGAGGGGACCCAGTACTTC
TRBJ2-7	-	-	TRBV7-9	CASSFPGGGVYEQYF	TGTGCCAGCAGCTTTCCGGGTGGGGGAGTCTACGAGCAGTACTTC
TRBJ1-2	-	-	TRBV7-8	CASSLGVGDSYGYTF	TGTGCCAGCAGCTTAGGTGTAGGGGACTCCTATGGCTACACCTTC
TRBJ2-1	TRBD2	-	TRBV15	CATGVGTRVHNEQFF	TGTGCCACCGGAGTCGGGACTAGAGTCCACAATGAGCAGTTCTTC
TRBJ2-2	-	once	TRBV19	CASSIRLSNTGELFF	TGTGCCAGTAGTATCAGGCTGTCGAACACCGGGGAGCTGTTTTTT
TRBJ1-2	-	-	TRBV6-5	CASRKRGFGGYTF	TGTGCCAGCAGGAAAAGAGGGTTTGGTGGCTACACCTTC
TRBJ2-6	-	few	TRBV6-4	CASSDRAGANVLTF	TGTGCCAGCAGTGACAGGGCTGGGGCCAACGTCCTGACTTTC
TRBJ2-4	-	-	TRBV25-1	CASSPLKGGGLRF	TGTGCCAGCAGCCCCCTAAAGGGAGGGGGGCTCAGGTTC
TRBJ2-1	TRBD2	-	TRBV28	CASSSLAGGYNEQFF	TGTGCCAGCAGTTCGCTAGCGGGAGGATACAATGAGCAGTTCTTC
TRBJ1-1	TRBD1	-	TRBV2	CASSDSGTGHTEAFF	TGTGCCAGCAGCGATTCGGGGACAGGGCACACTGAAGCTTTCTTT
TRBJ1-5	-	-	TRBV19	CASSIGQPSNQPQHF	TGTGCCAGTAGTATTGGTCAGCCAAGCAATCAGCCCCAGCATTTT
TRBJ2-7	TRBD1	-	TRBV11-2	CASSSTGRQGFREQYF	TGTGCCAGCAGCTCAACGGGACGACAGGGGTTTCGCGAGCAGTACTTC
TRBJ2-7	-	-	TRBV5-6	CASSLVGGPPSYEQYF	TGTGCCAGCAGCTTGGTGGGGGGGCCTCCCTCCTACGAGCAGTACTTC
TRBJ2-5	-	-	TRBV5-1	CASSLLVRETQYF	TGCGCCAGCAGCTTGTTAGTTAGGGAGACCCAGTACTTC
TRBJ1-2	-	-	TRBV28	CASNGGLYGYTF	TGTGCCAGCAATGGCGGACTCTATGGCTACACCTTC
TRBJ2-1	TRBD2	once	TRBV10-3	CAISNDGTSGSWSYNEQFF	TGTGCCATCAGCAACGACGGGACTAGCGGGAGTTGGTCCTACAATGAGCAGTTCTTC
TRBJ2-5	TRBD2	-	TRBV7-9	CASSLSGGPKETQYF	TGTGCCAGCAGCTTATCGGGAGGCCCCAAAGAGACCCAGTACTTC
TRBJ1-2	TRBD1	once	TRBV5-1	CASSWGDRDISHGYTF	TGCGCCAGCAGCTGGGGGGACAGGGATATCAGCCATGGCTACACCTTC
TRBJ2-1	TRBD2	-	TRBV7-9	CASNFGRGRGGINEQFF	TGTGCCAGCAATTTTGGGCGGGGGCGGGGGGGGATCAATGAGCAGTTCTTC
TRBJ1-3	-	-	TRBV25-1	CASSETLIDTIYF	TGTGCCAGCAGTGAGACCCTTATTGACACCATATATTTT
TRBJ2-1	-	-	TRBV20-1	CSASGLAREQFF	TGCAGTGCTAGTGGTCTAGCACGGGAGCAGTTCTTC
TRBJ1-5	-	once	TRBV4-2	CASSQVVGTGNSNQPQHF	TGTGCCAGCAGCCAAGTTGTCGGAACAGGGAATAGCAATCAGCCCCAGCATTTT
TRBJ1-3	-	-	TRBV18	CASSDSGNTIYF	TGTGCCAGCTCCGACTCTGGAAACACCATATATTTT
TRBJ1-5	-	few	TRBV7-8	CASSLSFERGNQPQHF	TGTGCCAGCAGCCTATCTTTTGAGAGGGGCAATCAGCCCCAGCATTTT